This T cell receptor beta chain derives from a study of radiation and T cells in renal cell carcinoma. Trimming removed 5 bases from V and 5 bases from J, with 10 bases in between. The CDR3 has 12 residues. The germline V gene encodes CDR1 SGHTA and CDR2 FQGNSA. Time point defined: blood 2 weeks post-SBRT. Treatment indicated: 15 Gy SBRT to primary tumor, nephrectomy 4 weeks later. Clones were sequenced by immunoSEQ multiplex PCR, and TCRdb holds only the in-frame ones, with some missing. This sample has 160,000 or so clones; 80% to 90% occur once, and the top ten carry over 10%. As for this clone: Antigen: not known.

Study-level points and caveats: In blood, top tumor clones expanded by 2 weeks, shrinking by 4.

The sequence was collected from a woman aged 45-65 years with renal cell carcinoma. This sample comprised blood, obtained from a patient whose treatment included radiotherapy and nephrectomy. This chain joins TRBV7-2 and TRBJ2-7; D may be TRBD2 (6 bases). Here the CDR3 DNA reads TGTGCCAGCAGCCTTTGGGAGGACGAGCAGTACTTC. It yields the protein CASSLWEDEQYF.